The 2 T cell receptor beta chains in this list originate from one sample, sequenced in a study of cytomegalovirus exposure and HLA in healthy donors. This PCR relied on a set of 60 Vbeta primers and 13 Jbeta primers. Using immunoSEQ multiplex PCR, the repertoire was profiled, and TCRdb retains in-frame clones only, with some absent. This sample's table has around 80,000 clones. Sequencing was carried out using PBMCs. The receptors were sampled from a man in his forties or fifties in good health and CMV-seronegative.

The J gene is TRBJ2-2, the V gene TRBV5-6; TRBD2 matches at 7 bases. The CDR3 spans 14 residues. V gave up 4 bases and J gave up 4 bases; unmatched junction bases: 4. Germline V lookup: CDR1 SGHDT, CDR2 YYEEEE. The CDR3: CASSTREGTGELFF. The CDR3 DNA reads as TGTGCCAGCAGCACGAGGGAGGGCACCGGGGAGCTGTTTTTT. Filled out from reference TRBV5-6 and TRBJ2-2, the complete variable domain reads DAGVTQSPTHLIKTRGQQVTLRCSPKSGHDTVSWYQQALGQGPQFIFQYYEEEERQRGNFPDRFSGHQFPNYSSELNVNALLLGDSALYLCASSTREGTGELFFGEGSRLTVL.

The gene calls are TRBV11-2 and TRBJ2-7, with D maybe TRBD1 (5 bases). V was cut by 4 bases and J by 2 bases, with 18 bases left in between. Germline CDR1 and CDR2: SGHAT and FQNNGV. There are 16 residues in the CDR3. Here the CDR3 reads CASSSLTRVGPYEQYF. Here the CDR3 DNA reads TGTGCCAGCAGCTCTCTCACCAGGGTAGGGCCCTACGAGCAGTACTTC. Using reference TRBV11-2 and TRBJ2-7 for the parts outside the CDR3, the full variable domain is EAGVAQSPRYKIIEKRQSVAFWCNPISGHATLYWYQQILGQGPKLLIQFQNNGVVDDSQLPKDRFSAERLKGVDSTLKIQPAKLEDSAVYLCASSSLTRVGPYEQYFGPGTRLTVT.